This T cell receptor beta chain was captured by sequencing in a study of shared T cell receptors in the human thymus. The CDR3 runs 15 residues. Germline-derived CDR1 and CDR2 are SGHRS and YFSETQ. V trimming: 4 bases; J trimming: 0 bases; junction bases outside the gene matches: 4. Libraries were prepared by immunoSEQ multiplex PCR; TCRdb keeps only in-frame clonotypes and omits some of them. The sample lists roughly 550,000 clones, 70% to 80% occurring once. These sequences were also reported in another study, on human thymus T cells. That source notes: Donor material was obtained from healthy Finnish infants undergoing corrective surgery for congenital heart defects. Resections were taken during corrective heart surgery, and the thymus tissue came from these. Thymic and blood repertoires appeared to show biased V and J gene usage. Related research has reported that thymic repertoires overlap highly among unrelated individuals.

The rearrangement joins TRBV5-1 to TRBJ2-5; 9 nucleotides align to TRBD1. This sequence originates from a boy in the first two years of life with a congenital heart defect. Sequencing input: thymocytes. In nucleotides, the CDR3 is TGCGCCAGCAGCCCCCGGGACAGGGACCAAGAGACCCAGTACTTC. Amino acids: CASSPRDRDQETQYF.